This TCR beta chain emerged from a study of blood T cell repertoires in COVID-19. Clones were sequenced by immunoSEQ multiplex PCR, and TCRdb holds only the in-frame ones, with some missing. The repertoire holds a few hundred thousand clones, with approximately 82% as singletons. The J segment lost 3 bases and the V segment lost 4 bases, leaving 12 bases of the junction unmatched. In germline, CDR1 is KGHDR, CDR2 SFDVKD. This CDR3 contains 18 residues. A COVID-19 case had been met by exposed participants during the 2 weeks before study entry. This sequence originates from a man between 40 and 49 years old who had been exposed to COVID-19. Sequenced input: PBMCs or T cells enriched from blood (not recorded which). V and J are TRBV24-1 and TRBJ2-2; 8 positions match TRBD2. For the CDR3, the DNA is TGTGCCACCAGTGACTCATACGGACTAGCATTGGACACCGGGGAGCTGTTTTTT. This gives the protein CATSDSYGLALDTGELFF.